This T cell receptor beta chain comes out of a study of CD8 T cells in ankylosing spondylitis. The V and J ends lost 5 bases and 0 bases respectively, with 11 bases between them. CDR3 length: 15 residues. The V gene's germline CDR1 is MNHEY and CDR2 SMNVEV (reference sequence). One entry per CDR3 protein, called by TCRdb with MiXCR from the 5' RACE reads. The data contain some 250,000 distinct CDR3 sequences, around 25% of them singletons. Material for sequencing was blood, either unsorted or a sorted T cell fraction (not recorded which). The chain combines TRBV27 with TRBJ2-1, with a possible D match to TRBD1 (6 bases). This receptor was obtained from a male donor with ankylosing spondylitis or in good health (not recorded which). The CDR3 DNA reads TGTGCCAGCAGTAAACAGGGTAGCTCCTACAATGAGCAGTTCTTC. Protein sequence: CASSKQGSSYNEQFF.